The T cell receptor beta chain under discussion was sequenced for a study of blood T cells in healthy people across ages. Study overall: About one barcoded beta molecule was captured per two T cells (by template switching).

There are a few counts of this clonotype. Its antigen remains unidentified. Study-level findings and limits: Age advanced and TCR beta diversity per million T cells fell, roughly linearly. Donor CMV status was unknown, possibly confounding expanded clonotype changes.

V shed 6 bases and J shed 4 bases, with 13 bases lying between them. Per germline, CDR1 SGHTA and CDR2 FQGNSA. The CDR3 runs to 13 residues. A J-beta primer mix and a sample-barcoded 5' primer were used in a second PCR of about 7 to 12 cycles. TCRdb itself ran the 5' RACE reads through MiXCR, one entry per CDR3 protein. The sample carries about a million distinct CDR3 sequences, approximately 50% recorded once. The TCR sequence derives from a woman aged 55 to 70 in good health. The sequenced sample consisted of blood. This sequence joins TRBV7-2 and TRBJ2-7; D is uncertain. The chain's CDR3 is CASSSLGLYEQYF. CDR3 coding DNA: TGTGCCAGCAGTTCCCTGGGTCTTTACGAGCAGTACTTC.